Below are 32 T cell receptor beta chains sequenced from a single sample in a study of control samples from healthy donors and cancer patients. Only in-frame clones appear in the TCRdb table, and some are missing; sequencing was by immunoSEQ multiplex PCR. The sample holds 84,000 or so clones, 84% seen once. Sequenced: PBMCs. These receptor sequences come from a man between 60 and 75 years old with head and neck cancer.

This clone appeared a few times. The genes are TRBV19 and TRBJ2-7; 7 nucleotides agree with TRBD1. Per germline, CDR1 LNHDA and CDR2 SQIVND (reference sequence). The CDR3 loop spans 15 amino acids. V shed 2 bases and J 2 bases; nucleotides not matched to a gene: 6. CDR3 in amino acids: CASSITRTGPYEQYF. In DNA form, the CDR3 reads TGTGCCAGTAGTATAACCCGGACAGGCCCCTACGAGCAGTACTTC.

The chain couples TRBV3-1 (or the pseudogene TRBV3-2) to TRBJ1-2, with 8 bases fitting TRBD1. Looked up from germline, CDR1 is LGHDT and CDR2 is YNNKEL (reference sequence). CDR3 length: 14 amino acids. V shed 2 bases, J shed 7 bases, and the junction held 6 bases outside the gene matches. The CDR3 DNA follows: TGTGCCAGCAGCCAAAGGGACAGGAAGGGTGGCTACACCTTC. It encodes CASSQRDRKGGYTF.

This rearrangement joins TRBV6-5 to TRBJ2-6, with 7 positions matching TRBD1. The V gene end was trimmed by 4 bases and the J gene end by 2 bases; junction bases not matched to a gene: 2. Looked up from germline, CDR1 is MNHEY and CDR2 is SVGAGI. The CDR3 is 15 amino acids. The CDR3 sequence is CASSSTGAGANVLTF. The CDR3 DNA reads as TGTGCCAGCAGTTCCACAGGGGCTGGGGCCAACGTCCTGACTTTC.

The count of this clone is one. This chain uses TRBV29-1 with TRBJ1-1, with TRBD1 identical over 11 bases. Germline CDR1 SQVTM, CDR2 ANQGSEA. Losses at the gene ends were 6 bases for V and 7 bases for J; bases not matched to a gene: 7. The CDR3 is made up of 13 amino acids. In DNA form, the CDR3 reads TGCAGCGTGGGCATAGGGACAGGGGGTGAAGCTTTCTTT. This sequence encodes CSVGIGTGGEAFF.

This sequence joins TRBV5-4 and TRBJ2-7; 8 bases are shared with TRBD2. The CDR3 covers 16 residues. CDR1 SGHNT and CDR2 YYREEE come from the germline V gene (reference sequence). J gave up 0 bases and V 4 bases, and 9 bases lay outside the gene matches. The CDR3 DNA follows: TGTGCCAGCAGCGCGAGTATCGGACTAGCCTCCTACGAGCAGTACTTC. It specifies CASSASIGLASYEQYF.

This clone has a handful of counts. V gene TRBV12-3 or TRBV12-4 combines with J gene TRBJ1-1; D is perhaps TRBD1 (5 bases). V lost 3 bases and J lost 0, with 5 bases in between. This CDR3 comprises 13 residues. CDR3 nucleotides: TGTGCCAGCAGTTTGGGACTGAACACTGAAGCTTTCTTT. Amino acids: CASSLGLNTEAFF.

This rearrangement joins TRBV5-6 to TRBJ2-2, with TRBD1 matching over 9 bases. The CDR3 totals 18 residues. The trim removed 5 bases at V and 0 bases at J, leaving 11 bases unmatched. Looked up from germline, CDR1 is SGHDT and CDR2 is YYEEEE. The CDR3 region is CASRPINRGPANTGELFF. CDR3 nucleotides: TGTGCCAGCAGACCTATAAACAGGGGGCCGGCGAACACCGGGGAGCTGTTTTTT.

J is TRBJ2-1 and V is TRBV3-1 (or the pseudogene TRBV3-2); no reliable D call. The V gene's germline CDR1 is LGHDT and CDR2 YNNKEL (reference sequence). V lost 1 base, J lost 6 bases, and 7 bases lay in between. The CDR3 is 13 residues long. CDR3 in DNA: TGTGCCAGCAGCCAAGTTTTCGGCAATGAGCAGTTCTTC. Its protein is CASSQVFGNEQFF.

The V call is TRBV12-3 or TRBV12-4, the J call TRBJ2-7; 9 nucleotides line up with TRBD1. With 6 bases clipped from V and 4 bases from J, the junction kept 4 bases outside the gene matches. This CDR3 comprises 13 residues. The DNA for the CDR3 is TGTGCCAGCAGGTCAGGACAGGGGTACGAGCAGTACTTC. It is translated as CASRSGQGYEQYF.

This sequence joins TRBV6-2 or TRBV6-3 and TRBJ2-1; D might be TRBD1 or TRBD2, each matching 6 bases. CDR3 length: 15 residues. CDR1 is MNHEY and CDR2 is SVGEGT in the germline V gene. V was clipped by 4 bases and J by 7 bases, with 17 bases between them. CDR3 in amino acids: CASSFSTGAGNEQFF. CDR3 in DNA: TGTGCCAGCAGTTTCTCTACGGGGGCGGGAAATGAGCAGTTCTTC.

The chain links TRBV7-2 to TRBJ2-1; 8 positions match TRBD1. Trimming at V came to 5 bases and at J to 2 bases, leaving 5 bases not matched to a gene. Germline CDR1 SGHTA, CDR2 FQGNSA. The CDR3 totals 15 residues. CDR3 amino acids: CASSQWTGTYNEQFF. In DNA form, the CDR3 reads TGTGCCAGCAGCCAATGGACAGGGACCTACAATGAGCAGTTCTTC.

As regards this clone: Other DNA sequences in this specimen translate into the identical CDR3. CDR3: CASSLGLAGYNEQFF. Here the CDR3 DNA reads TGCGCCAGCAGCTTGGGACTAGCGGGTTACAATGAGCAGTTCTTC. J is TRBJ2-1 and V is TRBV5-1; TRBD2 aligns across 10 bases. J gave up 4 bases and V 0 bases, and 1 base lay outside the gene matches. Germline-derived CDR1 and CDR2 are SGHRS and YFSETQ. This CDR3 has 15 residues.

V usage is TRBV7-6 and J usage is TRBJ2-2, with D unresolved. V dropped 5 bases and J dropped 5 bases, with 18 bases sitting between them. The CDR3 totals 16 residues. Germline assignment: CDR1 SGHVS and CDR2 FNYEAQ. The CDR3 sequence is CASSPRWSIGTGELFF. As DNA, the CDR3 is TGTGCCAGCAGCCCCAGGTGGTCCATCGGGACCGGGGAGCTGTTTTTT.

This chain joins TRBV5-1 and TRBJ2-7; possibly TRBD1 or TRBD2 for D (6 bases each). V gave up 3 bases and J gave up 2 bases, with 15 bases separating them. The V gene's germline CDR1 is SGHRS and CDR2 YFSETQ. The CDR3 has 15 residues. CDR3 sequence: CASSWGAGVAYEQYF. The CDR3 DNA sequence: TGCGCCAGCAGCTGGGGGGCAGGGGTCGCCTACGAGCAGTACTTC.

The CDR3 sequence is CASKNRPSGTTDTQYF. The CDR3 DNA reads as TGTGCCAGCAAAAATCGGCCTAGCGGGACCACAGATACGCAGTATTTT. The chain carries TRBV11-2 and TRBJ2-3, with 9 bases identical to TRBD2. Germline CDR1 is SGHAT and CDR2 is FQNNGV. The CDR3 runs to 16 residues. With V trimmed by 7 bases and J by 2 bases, 10 bases remained unmatched.

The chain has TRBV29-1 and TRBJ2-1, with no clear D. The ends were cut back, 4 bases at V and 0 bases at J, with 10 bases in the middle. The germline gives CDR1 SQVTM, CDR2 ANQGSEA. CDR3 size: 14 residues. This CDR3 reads CSVVTFHSYNEQFF. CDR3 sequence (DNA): TGCAGCGTTGTAACTTTCCACTCCTACAATGAGCAGTTCTTC.

The DNA of the CDR3 is TGTGCCAGTAGTCTACAGACAGGGGTGGGTGAAAAACTGTTTTTT. It codes for CASSLQTGVGEKLFF. V gene TRBV19 combines with J gene TRBJ1-4; the match to TRBD1 covers 8 bases. The CDR3 contains 15 residues. J gave up 7 bases and V 5 bases, and 9 bases lay outside the gene matches. Germline assignment: CDR1 LNHDA and CDR2 SQIVND (reference sequence).

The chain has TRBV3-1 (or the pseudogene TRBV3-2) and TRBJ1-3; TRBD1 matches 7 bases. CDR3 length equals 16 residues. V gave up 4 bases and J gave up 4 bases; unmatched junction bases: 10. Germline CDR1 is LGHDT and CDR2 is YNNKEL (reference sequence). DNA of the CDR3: TGTGCCAGCAGCCGTAGAATCTTGACAGGGGGAAACACCATATATTTT. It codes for CASSRRILTGGNTIYF.

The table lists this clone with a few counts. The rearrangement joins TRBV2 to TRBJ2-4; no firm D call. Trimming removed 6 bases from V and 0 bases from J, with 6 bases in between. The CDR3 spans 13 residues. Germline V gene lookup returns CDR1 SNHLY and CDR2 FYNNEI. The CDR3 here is CASRVIAKNIQYF. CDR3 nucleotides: TGTGCCAGCAGGGTGATAGCCAAAAACATTCAGTACTTC.

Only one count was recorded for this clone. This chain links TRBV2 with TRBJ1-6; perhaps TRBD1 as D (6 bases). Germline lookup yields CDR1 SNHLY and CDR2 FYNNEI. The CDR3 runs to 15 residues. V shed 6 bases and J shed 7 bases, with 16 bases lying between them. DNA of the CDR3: TGTGCCAGCAGGGAGAGGGGCCAGGGGAATTCACCCCTCCACTTT. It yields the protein CASRERGQGNSPLHF.

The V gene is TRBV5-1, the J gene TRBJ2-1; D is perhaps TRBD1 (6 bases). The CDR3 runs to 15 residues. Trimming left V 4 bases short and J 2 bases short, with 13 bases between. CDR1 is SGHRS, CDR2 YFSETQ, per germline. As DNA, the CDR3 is TGCGCCAGCAGCCTCAACAGGGACCCCTACAATGAGCAGTTCTTC. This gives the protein CASSLNRDPYNEQFF.

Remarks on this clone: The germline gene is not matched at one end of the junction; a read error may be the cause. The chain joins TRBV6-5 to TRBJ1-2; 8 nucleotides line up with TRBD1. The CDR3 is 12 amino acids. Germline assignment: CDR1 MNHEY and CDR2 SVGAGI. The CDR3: CASSQSRDRFSF. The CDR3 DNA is TGTGCCAGCAGTCAATCCCGGGACAGGTTTTCCTTC.

The CDR3 loop reads CSVPPPGGYGYTF. Written as DNA, the CDR3 is TGCAGCGTCCCCCCTCCAGGCGGCTATGGCTACACCTTC. The chain employs TRBV29-1 and TRBJ1-2; D is unclear. Germline V CDR1 and CDR2: SQVTM, ANQGSEA. The CDR3 extends over 13 amino acids. Trimming removed 6 bases at V and 4 bases at J, with 15 bases between. Full variable domain (rest looked up from reference TRBV29-1 and TRBJ1-2): SAVISQKPSRDICQRGTSLTIQCQVDSQVTMMFWYRQQPGQSLTLIATANQGSEATYESGFVIDKFPISRPNLTFSTLTVSNMSPEDSSIYLCSVPPPGGYGYTFGSGTRLTVV.

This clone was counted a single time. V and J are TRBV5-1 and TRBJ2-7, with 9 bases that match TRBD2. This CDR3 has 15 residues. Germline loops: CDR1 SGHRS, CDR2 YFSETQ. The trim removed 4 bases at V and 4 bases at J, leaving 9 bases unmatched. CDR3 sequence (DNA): TGCGCCAGCAGCCCCCTGACTAGCGGCCAATACGAGCAGTACTTC. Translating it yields CASSPLTSGQYEQYF.

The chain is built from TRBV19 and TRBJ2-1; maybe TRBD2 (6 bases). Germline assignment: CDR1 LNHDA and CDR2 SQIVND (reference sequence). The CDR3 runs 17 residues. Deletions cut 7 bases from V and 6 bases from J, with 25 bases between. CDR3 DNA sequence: TGTGCCAGTACCCTGGAACATCTCGTTGGAGGGGTCAATGAGCAGTTCTTC. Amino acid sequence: CASTLEHLVGGVNEQFF.

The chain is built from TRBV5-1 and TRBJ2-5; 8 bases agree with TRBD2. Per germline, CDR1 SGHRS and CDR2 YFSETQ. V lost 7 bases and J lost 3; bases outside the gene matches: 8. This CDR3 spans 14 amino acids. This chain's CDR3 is CASHPGTSKETQYF. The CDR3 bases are TGCGCCAGCCACCCAGGGACTAGTAAAGAGACCCAGTACTTC.

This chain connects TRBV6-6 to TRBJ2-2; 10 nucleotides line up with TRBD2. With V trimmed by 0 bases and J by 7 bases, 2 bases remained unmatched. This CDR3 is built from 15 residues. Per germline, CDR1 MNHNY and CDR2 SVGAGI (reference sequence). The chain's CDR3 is CASSYSTSGFGELFF. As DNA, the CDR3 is TGTGCCAGCAGTTACTCGACTAGCGGGTTCGGGGAGCTGTTTTTT.

CDR3 DNA sequence: TGTGCCAGTAGTCTTTACCCAGGGGGCCCCTATGGCTACACCTTC. Protein product: CASSLYPGGPYGYTF. This chain uses TRBV19 with TRBJ1-2; 8 positions match TRBD1. The CDR3 covers 15 residues. Germline-derived CDR1 and CDR2 are LNHDA and SQIVND (reference sequence). V lost 5 bases, J lost 4 bases, and 9 bases stayed unmatched. Using reference TRBV19 and TRBJ1-2 for the parts outside the CDR3, the full variable domain is DGGITQSPKYLFRKEGQNVTLSCEQNLNHDAMYWYRQDPGQGLRLIYYSQIVNDFQKGDIAEGYSVSREKKESFPLTVTSAQKNPTAFYLCASSLYPGGPYGYTFGSGTRLTVV.

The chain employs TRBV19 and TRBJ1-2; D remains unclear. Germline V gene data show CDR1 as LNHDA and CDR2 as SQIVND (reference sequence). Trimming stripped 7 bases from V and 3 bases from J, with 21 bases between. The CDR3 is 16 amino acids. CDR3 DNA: TGTGCCAGTACCACCCTTCCGGGCCCCCCGGACTATGGCTACACCTTC. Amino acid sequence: CASTTLPGPPDYGYTF.

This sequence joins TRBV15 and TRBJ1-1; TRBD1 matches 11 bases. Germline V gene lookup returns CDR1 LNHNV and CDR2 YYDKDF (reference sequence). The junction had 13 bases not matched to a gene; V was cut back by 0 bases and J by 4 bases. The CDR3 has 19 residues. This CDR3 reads CATSRDGGQGGSSVTEAFF. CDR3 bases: TGTGCCACCAGCAGAGACGGGGGACAGGGGGGTTCGAGCGTCACTGAAGCTTTCTTT.

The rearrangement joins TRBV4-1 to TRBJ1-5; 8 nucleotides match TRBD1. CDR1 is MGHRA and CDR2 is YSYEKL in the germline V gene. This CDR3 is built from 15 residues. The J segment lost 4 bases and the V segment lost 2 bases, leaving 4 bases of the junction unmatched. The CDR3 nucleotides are TGCGCCAGCAGCCAACCGGACAGGGTAAATCAGCCCCAGCATTTT. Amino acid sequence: CASSQPDRVNQPQHF.

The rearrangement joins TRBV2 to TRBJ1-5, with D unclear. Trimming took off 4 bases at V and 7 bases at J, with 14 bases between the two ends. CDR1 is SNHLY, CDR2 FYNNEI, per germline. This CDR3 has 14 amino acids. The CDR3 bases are TGTGCCAGCAGTGGACTTGGAGGGAGGCAGCCCCAGCATTTT. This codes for CASSGLGGRQPQHF.